A single sample gave rise to the 27 T cell receptor beta chains below, sequenced in a study of blood T cells in healthy people across ages. Together with a sample-barcoded 5' primer, a J-beta primer mix was included in a second PCR lasting about 6 to 11 cycles. TCRdb itself ran the 5' RACE reads through MiXCR, one entry per CDR3 protein. The sample shows over 600,000 distinct CDR3 sequences, about 47% of them seen only once. The source material was blood. These receptors were obtained from a man at least 80 years old in good health.

J is TRBJ1-1 and V is TRBV6-1; maybe TRBD1 (5 bases). The germline CDR1 and CDR2 sequences are MNHNS and SASEGT. The CDR3 length is 13 residues. Trimming removed 1 base from V and 4 bases from J, with 7 bases in between. As DNA, the CDR3 is TGTGCCAGCAGTGAAGTCGGGGGCACTGAAGCTTTCTTT. Protein sequence: CASSEVGGTEAFF.

V and J are TRBV4-2 and TRBJ2-5, with 10 bases identical to TRBD1. CDR3 size: 16 residues. Per germline, CDR1 LGHNA and CDR2 YNFKEQ. The V gene end was trimmed by 0 bases and the J gene end by 11 bases; junction bases not matched to a gene: 12. The CDR3 DNA sequence: TGTGCCAGCAGCCAAGATTGGGACAGGGGATACAATGAGCAGTACTTC. Its protein is CASSQDWDRGYNEQYF.

The rearrangement links TRBV7-2 to TRBJ2-7; 7 nucleotides align to TRBD2. The CDR3 extends over 20 amino acids. After removal of 5 bases from V and 7 bases from J, the junction contained 29 bases not matched to a gene. CDR1 and CDR2 from the germline V gene are SGHTA and FQGNSA. The CDR3 here is CASSQRRTGIGGGPYNEQYF. The DNA of the CDR3 is TGTGCCAGCAGCCAACGACGGACTGGGATTGGCGGGGGACCCTACAATGAGCAGTACTTC.

DNA of the CDR3: TGTGCCAGCAGCACGCAACTAGCGAGTGGCCACGAGCAGTACTTC. Translating gives CASSTQLASGHEQYF. The chain combines TRBV7-2 with TRBJ2-7; 7 bases align to TRBD2. After removal of 5 bases from V and 5 bases from J, the junction contained 12 bases not matched to a gene. Germline loops: CDR1 SGHTA, CDR2 FQGNSA. This CDR3 spans 15 amino acids.

The chain is built from TRBV12-3 or TRBV12-4 and TRBJ1-4, with 9 bases fitting TRBD1. The J segment lost 8 bases and the V segment lost 6 bases, leaving 7 bases of the junction unmatched. The CDR3 contains 14 residues. The DNA of the CDR3 is TGTGCCAGCAGGCCGGGACAGGGAGGCGAAAAACTGTTTTTT. Translation: CASRPGQGGEKLFF.

The chain is built from TRBV6-1 and TRBJ2-7, with 9 bases matching TRBD1. In germline, CDR1 is MNHNS, CDR2 SASEGT. This CDR3 has 16 residues. The V gene end was trimmed by 6 bases and the J gene end by 4 bases; junction bases not matched to a gene: 13. CDR3 coding DNA: TGTGCCAGCAGGGTTACCGCCGGACAGGGGCATTACGAGCAGTACTTC. It codes for CASRVTAGQGHYEQYF.

This clonotype was detected once. J is TRBJ2-6 and V is TRBV15, with D hard to call. Germline loops: CDR1 LNHNV, CDR2 YYDKDF (reference sequence). The CDR3 has 16 amino acids. The germline V and J ends were trimmed by 0 bases and 0 bases, with 6 bases remaining between them. This chain's CDR3 is CATSREIHSGANVLTF. CDR3 coding DNA: TGTGCCACCAGCAGAGAAATTCACTCTGGGGCCAACGTCCTGACTTTC. The full variable domain, completed using reference TRBV15 and TRBJ2-6, is DAMVIQNPRYQVTQFGKPVTLSCSQTLNHNVMYWYQQKSSQAPKLLFHYYDKDFNNEADTPDNFQSRRPNTSFCFLDIRSPGLGDTAMYLCATSREIHSGANVLTFGAGSRLTVL.

This rearrangement joins TRBV6-5 to TRBJ2-7; 9 bases are a match to TRBD1. Per the germline V gene, CDR1 is MNHEY and CDR2 is SVGAGI. CDR3 length: 15 amino acids. J gave up 5 bases and V 0 bases, and 5 bases lay outside the gene matches. The CDR3 reads CASSYSRDRVHEQYF. CDR3 DNA sequence: TGTGCCAGCAGTTACTCCAGGGACAGGGTCCACGAGCAGTACTTC.

This chain connects TRBV6-4 to TRBJ1-5; 8 bases are a match to TRBD1. This CDR3 has 14 residues. Losses at the gene ends were 8 bases for V and 1 base for J; bases not matched to a gene: 4. Germline assignment: CDR1 MRHNA and CDR2 SNTAGT. CDR3 in DNA: TGTGCCAGCTCGGGACAGGTAAGCAATCAGCCCCAGCATTTT. This codes for CASSGQVSNQPQHF.

V is TRBV7-6 and J is TRBJ2-2; D gene unclear. The germline V gene has CDR1 SGHVS and CDR2 FNYEAQ. There are 15 residues in the CDR3. V lost 1 base and J lost 7, with 13 bases in between. CDR3 coding DNA: TGTGCCAGCAGCTTAGTGGCGAGGATGGGCGGGGAGCTGTTTTTT. This translates into CASSLVARMGGELFF.

The chain is built from TRBV20-1 and TRBJ2-7, with TRBD2 matching 8 bases. The CDR3 is 13 amino acids. With 5 bases clipped from V and 5 bases from J, the junction kept 8 bases outside the gene matches. Per the germline V gene, CDR1 is DFQATT and CDR2 is SNEGSKA (reference sequence). Here the CDR3 DNA reads TGCAGTGCTCCCGGGACTAGGATCCACGAGCAGTACTTC. Encoded protein: CSAPGTRIHEQYF.

The chain combines TRBV5-6 with TRBJ1-5, with a weak D call TRBD1 (5 bases). Trimming stripped 1 base from V and 7 bases from J, with 15 bases between. Germline loops: CDR1 SGHDT, CDR2 YYEEEE. The CDR3 consists of 15 residues. CDR3 nucleotide sequence: TGTGCCAGCAGCTTGTGGGGGTTGTACGGCCAGCCCCAGCATTTT. Translated, it gives CASSLWGLYGQPQHF.

The chain joins TRBV27 to TRBJ2-1, with 7 bases identical to TRBD2. This CDR3 is built from 16 residues. The V gene's germline CDR1 is MNHEY and CDR2 SMNVEV (reference sequence). V lost 5 bases, J lost 9 bases, and 16 bases stayed unmatched. Written as DNA, the CDR3 is TGTGCCAGCAGTCCTACCGCCATCGGACTAGTTGGTGAGCAGTTCTTC. It encodes CASSPTAIGLVGEQFF.

Details on this clonotype: Germline is not matched at one junction end, which may reflect a read error. The V gene is TRBV2, the J gene TRBJ2-3; 8 bases fit TRBD2. CDR1 is SNHLY, CDR2 FYNNEI, per germline. The CDR3 runs to 14 residues. The CDR3 loop is CASSREGRTDTRYF. DNA for the CDR3: TGTGCCAGCAGCCGGGAGGGACGCACAGATACGCGGTATTTT.

The table lists this clonotype with a count of one. The chain combines TRBV5-1 with TRBJ1-1; 7 positions agree with TRBD1. The CDR3 runs 16 residues. Unmatched junction bases numbered 16, after V lost 7 bases and J lost 4 bases. In germline, CDR1 is SGHRS, CDR2 YFSETQ. The CDR3 region is CASSLGGSSPITEAFF. In nucleotides, the CDR3 is TGCGCCAGCTCCTTAGGGGGCAGTTCCCCAATCACTGAAGCTTTCTTT.

The table lists this clonotype with a count of one. J is TRBJ2-1 and V is TRBV20-1; TRBD2 is a possible D gene (5 bases). This CDR3 region has 14 residues. Germline CDR1 DFQATT, CDR2 SNEGSKA (reference sequence). DNA for the CDR3: TGCAGCAGCGGAGTGAGTGGCTCGAGGAATGAGCAGTTCTTC. This codes for CSSGVSGSRNEQFF.

This clonotype was picked up a small number of times. The chain carries TRBV5-1 and TRBJ2-1; D uncertain. V shed 0 bases and J shed 0 bases, with 10 bases lying between them. The CDR3 loop spans 16 amino acids. Germline lookup yields CDR1 SGHRS and CDR2 YFSETQ. The CDR3 DNA reads as TGCGCCAGCAGCTTGGAGGTCCTCAGCTCCTACAATGAGCAGTTCTTC. Its protein is CASSLEVLSSYNEQFF.

The rearrangement uses TRBV13 and TRBJ2-3, with D possibly called TRBD1 or TRBD2 (6 bases each). V was shortened by 0 bases and J by 5 bases, with 12 bases between the two germline ends. CDR1 PRHDT and CDR2 FYEKMQ come from the germline V gene (reference sequence). There are 15 residues in the CDR3. The CDR3 spells CASSLGPRGGDTQYF. CDR3 in DNA: TGTGCCAGCAGCTTAGGTCCCAGGGGAGGAGATACGCAGTATTTT.

The chain couples TRBV15 to TRBJ2-1; 7 nucleotides match TRBD2. The germline CDR1 and CDR2 sequences are LNHNV and YYDKDF (reference sequence). With 0 bases clipped from V and 7 bases from J, the junction kept 9 bases outside the gene matches. The CDR3 extends over 16 amino acids. DNA of the CDR3: TGTGCCACCAGCAGAGATCGTCCTCGGGGGGTTAATGAGCAGTTCTTC. Translation gives CATSRDRPRGVNEQFF. Filled out from reference TRBV15 and TRBJ2-1, the complete variable domain reads DAMVIQNPRYQVTQFGKPVTLSCSQTLNHNVMYWYQQKSSQAPKLLFHYYDKDFNNEADTPDNFQSRRPNTSFCFLDIRSPGLGDTAMYLCATSRDRPRGVNEQFFGPGTRLTVL.

The V gene is TRBV30, the J gene TRBJ2-1, with D possibly matching TRBD2 (5 bases). Trimming stripped 5 bases from V and 9 bases from J, with 14 bases between. CDR3 length: 12 amino acids. Germline loops: CDR1 GTSNPN, CDR2 SVGIG (reference sequence). CDR3 nucleotide sequence: TGTGCCTGGGGCCCCACTAGATCTGAGCAGTTCTTC. Translating it yields CAWGPTRSEQFF.

This clonotype showed up just a few times. The chain employs TRBV6-6 and TRBJ1-2; no clear D. The CDR3 runs 16 residues. Germline assignment: CDR1 MNHNY and CDR2 SVGAGI (reference sequence). V shed 1 base and J shed 0 bases, with 12 bases lying between them. The CDR3 nucleotides read TGTGCCAGCAGTTACTGGACCGTTGACTCTAACTATGGCTACACCTTC. Amino acid sequence: CASSYWTVDSNYGYTF.

The V gene is TRBV5-8, the J gene TRBJ1-2, with a weak D call TRBD1 (6 bases). The germline V and J ends were trimmed by 4 bases and 0 bases, with 19 bases remaining between them. From germline, CDR1 is SGHTS and CDR2 YDEGEE. This CDR3 has 17 amino acids. CDR3 nucleotide sequence: TGTGCCAGCAGCGCAACCCAGGGGAGAGCGGCTAACTATGGCTACACCTTC. The encoded protein is CASSATQGRAANYGYTF.

This clonotype was picked up many times. The chain has TRBV7-2 and TRBJ1-6, with D possibly matching TRBD1 (5 bases). The V and J ends lost 5 bases and 10 bases respectively, with 21 bases between them. The length of the CDR3 is 16 residues. Germline V gives CDR1 SGHTA, CDR2 FQGNSA. The CDR3 reads CASSAALDRSGSPLHF. The DNA for the CDR3 is TGTGCCAGCAGCGCCGCTCTAGACAGATCGGGCTCACCCCTCCACTTT. Using reference TRBV7-2 and TRBJ1-6 for the parts outside the CDR3, the full variable domain is GAGVSQSPSNKVTEKGKDVELRCDPISGHTALYWYRQSLGQGLEFLIYFQGNSAPDKSGLPSDRFSAERTGGSVSTLTIQRTQQEDSAVYLCASSAALDRSGSPLHFGNGTRLTVT.

DNA of the CDR3: TGTGCCAGCAGTTACTCGAGGACAGGGGGCGGAACTAATGAAAAACTGTTTTTT. Translating it yields CASSYSRTGGGTNEKLFF. The chain joins TRBV6-5 to TRBJ1-4; 11 nucleotides align to TRBD1. V trimming: 0 bases; J trimming: 1 base; junction bases outside the gene matches: 4. Germline CDR1 and CDR2: MNHEY and SVGAGI. The CDR3 has 18 amino acids.

Comments on this clonotype: One junction end does not reproduce the germline sequence, and a read error may be involved. The V call is TRBV20-1, the J call TRBJ2-5, with 8 bases identical to TRBD1. The germline CDR1 and CDR2 sequences are DFQATT and SNEGSKA (reference sequence). The CDR3 is made up of 14 amino acids. CDR3 sequence reads: CSAPQGAYQEAQYF. The DNA for the CDR3 is TGCAGTGCTCCTCAGGGGGCATACCAAGAGGCCCAGTACTTC.

With regard to this clonotype: A much larger clone sits a single nucleotide away, making a read error possible. The chain couples TRBV29-1 to TRBJ2-7; no reliable D call. CDR3 length: 13 residues. Trimming took off 4 bases at V and 12 bases at J, with 22 bases between the two ends. The germline CDR1 and CDR2 sequences are SQVTM and ANQGSEA. DNA of the CDR3: TGCAGCGTTGGGGTTTCGAGGTCGGAGACCCGGTACTTC. Translation: CSVGVSRSETRYF.

This clonotype was seen a few times. This chain joins TRBV15 and TRBJ2-1, with TRBD2 matching over 10 bases. CDR1 is LNHNV, CDR2 YYDKDF, per germline (reference sequence). This CDR3 contains 18 residues. Trimming removed 3 bases from V and 7 bases from J; junction bases left unmatched: 15. The CDR3 DNA follows: TGTGCCACCAGCAGCCGGGGGGGGGATTCGACTAGCGGGAATGAGCAGTTCTTC. The encoded protein is CATSSRGGDSTSGNEQFF.